The next 17 T cell receptor beta chains were all read from a single sample in a study of blood T cell repertoires in COVID-19. Generated by immunoSEQ multiplex PCR, the TCRdb table keeps only in-frame clones and is missing some. This table has approximately 150,000 clones, 75% to 85% appearing once. Sequencing used peripheral blood. Receptors originate from a woman aged 45-65 years with acute or convalescent COVID-19.

The chain employs TRBV5-6 and TRBJ1-5, with 7 bases fitting TRBD1. Per the germline V gene, CDR1 is SGHDT and CDR2 is YYEEEE. This CDR3 contains 14 residues. V trimming: 1 base; J trimming: 11 bases; junction bases outside the gene matches: 9. CDR3 sequence reads: CASSLSQGVGTQHF. CDR3 DNA sequence: TGTGCCAGCAGCTTGTCCCAGGGGGTAGGGACCCAGCATTTT. The full variable domain, in which reference TRBV5-6 and TRBJ1-5 provide the parts outside the CDR3, is DAGVTQSPTHLIKTRGQQVTLRCSPKSGHDTVSWYQQALGQGPQFIFQYYEEEERQRGNFPDRFSGHQFPNYSSELNVNALLLGDSALYLCASSLSQGVGTQHFGDGTRLSIL.

Only a few counts were recorded for this clone. The gene calls are TRBV14 and TRBJ1-5; 7 bases fit TRBD1. From germline, CDR1 is SGHDN and CDR2 FVKESK. The CDR3 loop spans 17 amino acids. V dropped 0 bases and J dropped 0; count of bases not matched to a gene: 5. CDR3 amino acids: CASSQDPGTDSNQPQHF. The CDR3 DNA follows: TGTGCCAGCAGCCAAGATCCCGGGACAGATAGCAATCAGCCCCAGCATTTT.

The chain employs TRBV6-5 and TRBJ2-1; possibly TRBD2 for D (5 bases). The CDR3 contains 14 residues. Germline CDR1 and CDR2: MNHEY and SVGAGI. Trimming stripped 5 bases from V and 6 bases from J, with 14 bases between. The CDR3 region has the DNA TGTGCCAGCAGTCCCCCTGCGGGCACCAATGAGCAGTTCTTC. Protein: CASSPPAGTNEQFF.

The chain combines TRBV5-1 with TRBJ2-3, with a tentative D call TRBD1 (6 bases). CDR3 length: 13 residues. The V and J ends lost 5 bases and 5 bases respectively, with 12 bases between them. Germline V gene sequence: CDR1 SGHRS, CDR2 YFSETQ. The CDR3 region has the DNA TGCGCCAGCAGATCACAGGGTGGAGATACGCAGTATTTT. This encodes CASRSQGGDTQYF.

The DNA for the CDR3 is TGTGCCAGTAGCAGCGGGACAGGGTATTATGGCTACACCTTC. Amino acid sequence: CASSSGTGYYGYTF. J is TRBJ1-2 and V is TRBV19; 9 nucleotides match TRBD1. CDR1 is LNHDA and CDR2 is SQIVND in the germline V gene (reference sequence). CDR3 length: 14 amino acids. The J segment lost 5 bases and the V segment lost 6 bases, leaving 7 bases of the junction unmatched.

The V call is TRBV3-1 (or the pseudogene TRBV3-2), the J call TRBJ1-2; 12 bases agree with TRBD1. J was trimmed by 8 bases and V by 6 bases; bases with no gene match: 10. The CDR3 is 15 residues long. Per the germline V gene, CDR1 is LGHDT and CDR2 is YNNKEL (reference sequence). CDR3 DNA sequence: TGTGCCAGCAGACCCGAGGGGACAGGGGGCCTCGGCTACACCTTC. It encodes CASRPEGTGGLGYTF.

The CDR3 spells CASRSGSEKLFF. The CDR3 DNA sequence: TGTGCCAGTAGGTCGGGAAGCGAAAAACTGTTTTTT. The V call is TRBV19, the J call TRBJ1-4; D uncertain. V lost 6 bases and J 8 bases, leaving 10 bases between the germline ends. This CDR3 is built from 12 residues. CDR1 and CDR2 (germline): LNHDA, SQIVND (reference sequence).

The J gene is TRBJ1-5, the V gene TRBV6-5; 8 nucleotides match TRBD1. This CDR3 has 14 residues. V trimming: 6 bases; J trimming: 3 bases; junction bases outside the gene matches: 4. Per the germline V gene, CDR1 is MNHEY and CDR2 is SVGAGI. The CDR3 protein is CASRTQGDNQPQHF. CDR3 nucleotide sequence: TGTGCCAGCAGAACACAGGGGGACAATCAGCCCCAGCATTTT.

The chain joins TRBV19 to TRBJ2-1, with TRBD2 matching 11 bases. The CDR3 covers 15 residues. The J segment lost 8 bases and the V segment lost 3 bases, leaving 6 bases of the junction unmatched. Germline V gene sequence: CDR1 LNHDA, CDR2 SQIVND (reference sequence). The CDR3 is CASSIEALAGDEQFF. CDR3 DNA: TGTGCCAGTAGTATTGAGGCACTAGCGGGGGATGAGCAGTTCTTC.

This chain connects TRBV11-2 to TRBJ2-6; 9 bases align to TRBD2. The germline CDR1 and CDR2 sequences are SGHAT and FQNNGV. After removal of 3 bases from V and 0 bases from J, the junction contained 6 bases not matched to a gene. There are 18 residues in the CDR3. The CDR3, as DNA: TGTGCCAGCAGCTTTGATAGCGGGGGTTCCTCTGGGGCCAACGTCCTGACTTTC. Translating gives CASSFDSGGSSGANVLTF. Complete variable domain (other parts from reference TRBV11-2 and TRBJ2-6): EAGVAQSPRYKIIEKRQSVAFWCNPISGHATLYWYQQILGQGPKLLIQFQNNGVVDDSQLPKDRFSAERLKGVDSTLKIQPAKLEDSAVYLCASSFDSGGSSGANVLTFGAGSRLTVL.

The V call is TRBV19, the J call TRBJ1-1; D remains unclear. Trimming took 1 base from V and 7 from J, leaving 10 bases between them. CDR1 LNHDA and CDR2 SQIVND come from the germline V gene (reference sequence). The length of the CDR3 is 13 residues. CDR3 sequence: CASSIGAWVEAFF. The CDR3 bases are TGTGCCAGTAGTATAGGAGCGTGGGTTGAAGCTTTCTTT. Supplemented by reference TRBV19 and TRBJ1-1, the full variable domain reads DGGITQSPKYLFRKEGQNVTLSCEQNLNHDAMYWYRQDPGQGLRLIYYSQIVNDFQKGDIAEGYSVSREKKESFPLTVTSAQKNPTAFYLCASSIGAWVEAFFGQGTRLTVV.

This chain connects TRBV7-3 to TRBJ1-2; D is undetermined. The CDR3 is made up of 12 amino acids. V lost 5 bases to trimming and J lost 4 bases, with 8 bases between them. Germline V gene lookup returns CDR1 SGHTA and CDR2 FQGTGA. Here the CDR3 DNA reads TGTGCCAGCAGCACCAGCGGCTATGGCTACACCTTC. Its translation is CASSTSGYGYTF. The variable domain in full, completed from reference TRBV7-3 and TRBJ1-2, reads GAGVSQTPSNKVTEKGKYVELRCDPISGHTALYWYRQSLGQGPEFLIYFQGTGAADDSGLPNDRFFAVRPEGSVSTLKIQRTERGDSAVYLCASSTSGYGYTFGSGTRLTVV.

The genes are TRBV6-6 and TRBJ1-5, with 7 bases fitting TRBD1. The germline CDR1 and CDR2 sequences are MNHNY and SVGAGI (reference sequence). With 5 bases clipped from V and 4 bases from J, the junction kept 5 bases outside the gene matches. This CDR3 has 14 residues. The CDR3, as DNA: TGTGCCAGCAGTCAGGGACAGCTGAATCAGCCCCAGCATTTT. Its translation: CASSQGQLNQPQHF.

The CDR3 DNA sequence: TGTGCCAGCAGCCCTAACGGACTCGGTCCAGATACGCAGTATTTT. This encodes CASSPNGLGPDTQYF. The chain couples TRBV9 to TRBJ2-3, with a weak D call TRBD2 (5 bases). The V end lost 4 bases, the J end lost 4 bases, and 16 bases lay between the germline ends. The CDR3 has 15 residues. Per germline, CDR1 SGDLS and CDR2 YYNGEE. Combining the CDR3 with reference TRBV9 and TRBJ2-3 gives the whole variable domain DSGVTQTPKHLITATGQRVTLRCSPRSGDLSVYWYQQSLDQGLQFLIQYYNGEERAKGNILERFSAQQFPDLHSELNLSSLELGDSALYFCASSPNGLGPDTQYFGPGTRLTVL.

This rearrangement joins TRBV7-2 to TRBJ1-1; D gene ambiguous. V dropped 5 bases and J dropped 0 bases, with 7 bases sitting between them. The CDR3 extends over 13 amino acids. Per the germline V gene, CDR1 is SGHTA and CDR2 is FQGNSA. CDR3 DNA: TGTGCCAGCAGCCGAGGGATGAACACTGAAGCTTTCTTT. Protein product: CASSRGMNTEAFF.

Written as DNA, the CDR3 is TGCGCCAGCAGCCCTATCCGGACTCTCCCACGTGAAAAACTGTTTTTT. Protein sequence: CASSPIRTLPREKLFF. V is TRBV5-1 and J is TRBJ1-4; D is unresolved. CDR3 length: 16 amino acids. Germline V gene data show CDR1 as SGHRS and CDR2 as YFSETQ. V shed 4 bases and J shed 7 bases, with 20 bases lying between them.

The chain employs TRBV12-3 or TRBV12-4 and TRBJ1-2; 8 bases are shared with TRBD1. Unmatched junction bases numbered 6, after V lost 5 bases and J lost 10 bases. This CDR3 spans 12 amino acids. As DNA, the CDR3 is TGTGCCAGCAGTCCAGGACAGGGCCTCTACACCTTC. Translating gives CASSPGQGLYTF.